The 9 T cell receptor beta chains listed next were all sequenced from one sample in a study of vaccination and CD4 T cells after COVID-19. Cultured CD4+ T-cell DNA underwent Oncomine TCR Beta short-read sequencing. TCRdb re-called the PCR reads with MiXCR, one entry per CDR3 protein. Altogether approximately 9,500 distinct CDR3 sequences are present, approximately 24% being singletons, with the ten largest covering roughly 13%. Indicated treatment: roughly nine-day PBMC culture with coronavirus spike peptide pools or control peptides (ViraFEST assay). What these receptors recognize is not known. The sample in question was CD4+ T cells from blood, cultured in vitro, obtained after SARS-CoV-2 vaccination. The receptor set was obtained from a human donor who had recovered from COVID-19.

The gene calls are TRBV19 and TRBJ1-1; the D gene is possibly TRBD1 (6 bases). Trimming removed 6 bases at V and 2 bases at J, with 10 bases between. Germline V CDR1 and CDR2: LNHDA, SQIVND (reference sequence). CDR3 size: 13 residues. As DNA, the CDR3 is TGTGCCAGTAGATTCAGGGGTAACACTGAAGCTTTCTTT. Its translation: CASRFRGNTEAFF.

V is TRBV11-2 and J is TRBJ2-7; the D is unclear. The V gene's germline CDR1 is SGHAT and CDR2 FQNNGV. The CDR3 runs to 14 residues. The V end lost 0 bases, the J end lost 0 bases, and 6 bases lay between the germline ends. The CDR3 sequence: CASSLDPSSYEQYF. The CDR3 DNA follows: TGTGCCAGCAGCTTAGATCCCAGCTCCTACGAGCAGTACTTC.

Only a few counts were recorded for this clonotype. This chain uses TRBV24-1 with TRBJ1-1; D perhaps matches TRBD1 (5 bases). The V end was cut by 4 bases, the J end by 4 bases, with 15 bases between. Germline values: CDR1 KGHDR, CDR2 SFDVKD. The CDR3 has 15 amino acids. The CDR3 spells CATSDSGRGGTEAFF. CDR3 nucleotides: TGTGCCACCAGTGACTCGGGGCGCGGGGGCACTGAAGCTTTCTTT.

This clonotype was detected only a few times. The gene calls are TRBV28 and TRBJ2-1; 9 positions agree with TRBD2. The CDR3 is 17 amino acids. Per the germline V gene, CDR1 is MDHEN and CDR2 is SYDVKM. The J segment lost 2 bases and the V segment lost 8 bases, leaving 13 bases of the junction unmatched. The CDR3 sequence is CASRWGGRAPTYNEQFF. CDR3 nucleotide sequence: TGTGCCAGCCGGTGGGGCGGGAGGGCCCCAACCTACAATGAGCAGTTCTTC.

This clonotype was counted only a few times. The V call is TRBV20-1, the J call TRBJ2-7; no clear D. V dropped 6 bases and J dropped 4 bases, with 19 bases sitting between them. Germline V CDR1 and CDR2: DFQATT, SNEGSKA (reference sequence). This CDR3 has 14 amino acids. CDR3 region: CSASRSTPSYEQYF. In DNA form, the CDR3 reads TGCAGTGCCAGCAGGTCCACCCCCTCTTACGAGCAGTACTTC.

This clonotype was counted only a few times. This chain connects TRBV20-1 to TRBJ1-6, with no clear D. Trimming removed 0 bases at V and 10 bases at J, with 7 bases between. The CDR3 spans 12 residues. Per germline, CDR1 DFQATT and CDR2 SNEGSKA (reference sequence). In DNA, the CDR3 is TGCAGTGCTAGAGATCTCCTATCACCCCTCCACTTT. It encodes CSARDLLSPLHF.

V usage is TRBV5-4 and J usage is TRBJ1-1; the D gene is possibly TRBD1 (5 bases). Trimming stripped 3 bases from V and 7 bases from J, with 16 bases between. This CDR3 is built from 14 residues. CDR1 and CDR2 from the germline V gene are SGHNT and YYREEE (reference sequence). In nucleotides, the CDR3 is TGTGCCAGCAGCTCTATGTGGGGGAGGATTGAAGCTTTCTTT. It encodes CASSSMWGRIEAFF.

The J gene is TRBJ2-7, the V gene TRBV5-4; the D call may be TRBD1 or TRBD2 (5 bases each). V was shortened by 7 bases and J by 2 bases, with 19 bases between the two germline ends. CDR3 length: 15 residues. Germline CDR1 reads SGHNT; CDR2 reads YYREEE (reference sequence). The CDR3 DNA sequence: TGTGCCAGCTCTTTACCCGGGACGGAGGCCTACGAGCAGTACTTC. Translation: CASSLPGTEAYEQYF.

The chain is built from TRBV5-5 and TRBJ2-2; 9 positions match TRBD2. V trimming: 4 bases; J trimming: 4 bases; junction bases outside the gene matches: 8. The germline V gene has CDR1 SGHKS and CDR2 YYEKEE (reference sequence). CDR3 length: 16 residues. CDR3 DNA: TGTGCCAGCAGCATCGGGACTAGCTCGGGCACCGGGGAGCTGTTTTTT. The encoded protein is CASSIGTSSGTGELFF.